This record concerns one TCR beta chain sequence. The study sampled blood at baseline, cycle 4 day 1, and cycle 7 day 1. Produced via immunoSEQ multiplex PCR; TCRdb's table is partial and in-frame only. The table records tens of thousands of clones, 88% of them present only once. Trimming left V 6 bases short and J 4 bases short, with 13 bases between. This CDR3 has 13 residues. Germline CDR1 SGHNT, CDR2 YYREEE (reference sequence). The record originates from a study of OX40 agonist ivuxolimab in advanced cancers. For the study at large: Patients received the agonistic anti-OX40 (CD134) antibody ivuxolimab.

V gene TRBV5-4 combines with J gene TRBJ2-5; a possible D gene is TRBD1 (6 bases). The specimen comprised CD4+ or CD8+ T cells sorted from blood, sampled in a trial of the OX40 agonist ivuxolimab. The clonotype was recovered from an adult with an advanced solid tumor such as melanoma, head and neck, liver or kidney cancer. The CDR3 DNA reads TGTGCCAGCACCCTGAGGGGGAGAGAGACCCAGTACTTC. Translated, it gives CASTLRGRETQYF.